This T cell receptor (beta chain) was sequenced during a study of T cell repertoires in cytomegalovirus infection. In its sample, this clonotype was seen many times. From the reads, TCRdb called clonotypes with MiXCR, one entry per CDR3 protein. The data show approximately 500,000 distinct CDR3 sequences, with around a quarter seen just once and 13% held by the top ten. This sequence originates from a human donor in good health (CMV status not recorded). Some clones in this sample may be carry-over from other donors' samples. Sequencing was done on a sample of PBMCs.

The CDR3 nucleotides read TGTGCCAGCAGTTCTACAGGTTTTGAAGCTTTCTTT. Translation gives CASSSTGFEAFF. This chain connects TRBV7-2 to TRBJ1-1, with D possibly TRBD1 on 5 matching bases. The length of the CDR3 is 12 residues. CDR1 and CDR2 from the germline V gene are SGHTA and FQGNSA. Trimming cost V 6 bases and J 7 bases, with 12 bases left between them.